This T cell receptor beta chain was documented in a study of shared clonotypes between healthy human individuals. General study findings and limits: Estimated richness values were generally larger in naive subsets than in memory subsets.

Authors' data handling: Filtering was not the same, since immunoSEQ gave junction-only sequences without quality scores. Produced via immunoSEQ multiplex PCR; TCRdb's table is partial and in-frame only. The DNA was the basis for D and trimming; V, J and clone size are from that table. The sample contains some 2,400,000 clones, approximately 94% of which appear only once. With V trimmed by 6 bases and J by 4 bases, 4 bases remained unmatched. This CDR3 is built from 13 residues. CDR1 and CDR2 from the germline V gene are SGHRS and YFSETQ. Donors were Caucasian adults residing in Nashville, Tennessee, USA. Note on this clone: The target antigen is unknown.

Material: naive CD4+ T cells sorted from blood. Subset here: CD45RA+ positively selected. The chain joins TRBV5-1 to TRBJ2-5; 9 bases fit TRBD2. This clonotype was sampled from a man between 18 and 29 years old in good health. CDR3 region: CASNQLAGETQYF. CDR3 sequence (DNA): TGCGCCAGCAACCAACTAGCGGGAGAGACCCAGTACTTC.